In this sample, the clone carrying this TCR beta chain turned up a few times. In the study's own analysis: Amplification from reference gene primers served as the basis for estimated nucleated cell counts. Some clones are missing from TCRdb's copy, which holds only in-frame ones; the method was immunoSEQ multiplex PCR. D and trimming were read from the DNA, whereas the V and J calls and clone size are those reported in that table. This sample carries 260,000 or so clones, around 82% of them seen once, and the ten largest clones take 4.5% to 7%. This sample was included in a study of blood T cell repertoires in COVID-19. Across the study: The United States, Italy and Spain were the sources of the acute and convalescent COVID-19 samples. T cells, B-cell-depleted T cells, or PBMCs provided the cDNA or gDNA that served as material.

With 4 bases removed from V and 0 bases from J, the gap between germline ends came to 12 bases. CDR3 length equals 15 residues. CDR1 and CDR2 (germline): MDHEN, SYDVKM. The sequenced sample was peripheral blood. The V call is TRBV28, the J call TRBJ1-1; tentatively, D is TRBD1 (6 bases). The origin of this receptor is an elderly man with acute or convalescent COVID-19. The CDR3 bases are TGTGCCAGCAGTTCCCCCGGACAGTTGAACACTGAAGCTTTCTTT. The encoded protein is CASSSPGQLNTEAFF.